This is a list of T cell receptor beta chains from one sample in a study of resident and recirculating memory T cells in vitiligo. Assay: immunoSEQ multiplex PCR; the TCRdb copy retains only in-frame clones and omits some. The sample yields 75,000 to 85,000 clones, roughly 94% seen once. The sample consisted of blood. The receptors stem from a male donor with vitiligo. The CDR3 runs from the conserved cysteine through the conserved F or W. A D gene is named only where the DNA matches it firmly. Size tells how often a clone was seen (once, few, many) or the class of an expanded clone, and some rows leave it out.

j_call: TRBJ2-7
clone_size: NA
v_call: TRBV5-4
d_call: TRBD1
cdr3_nt: TGTGCCAGCAGCCCGGACAGGCTCGAGCAGTACTTC
cdr3_aa: CASSPDRLEQYF

j_call: TRBJ2-7
clone_size: NA
v_call: TRBV6-7
d_call: TRBD2
cdr3_nt: TGTGCCAGCAGACCCGACCTAGCGGGGGAAGTCTACGAGCAGTACTTC
cdr3_aa: CASRPDLAGEVYEQYF

j_call: TRBJ2-4
clone_size: NA
v_call: TRBV4-2
d_call: NA
cdr3_nt: TGTGCCAGCAGCCAAGATTATCCGGGAGTTTCTTACATTCAGTACTTC
cdr3_aa: CASSQDYPGVSYIQYF

j_call: TRBJ2-3
clone_size: NA
v_call: TRBV28
d_call: TRBD2
cdr3_nt: TGTGCCAGCAGTTCGCCTAGCGGGTTCACAGATACGCAGTATTTT
cdr3_aa: CASSSPSGFTDTQYF

j_call: TRBJ2-7
clone_size: NA
v_call: TRBV28
d_call: NA
cdr3_nt: TGTGCCAGCAGCGCCGTAAGGGGCAGCTCCTACGAGCAGTACTTC
cdr3_aa: CASSAVRGSSYEQYF

j_call: TRBJ2-7
clone_size: NA
v_call: TRBV5-1
d_call: TRBD1
cdr3_nt: TGCGCCAGCAGCCCGGTAGGGCAGGGGGCAGGGGAGCAGTACTTC
cdr3_aa: CASSPVGQGAGEQYF

j_call: TRBJ1-1
clone_size: few
v_call: TRBV30
d_call: TRBD1
cdr3_nt: TGTGCTGGGACAGTGAACACTGAAGCTTTCTTT
cdr3_aa: CAGTVNTEAFF

j_call: TRBJ2-3
clone_size: NA
v_call: TRBV7-3
d_call: TRBD2
cdr3_nt: TGTGCCAGCAGCCCCGGGGCGGGAGGGCCCGCAGATACGCAGTATTTT
cdr3_aa: CASSPGAGGPADTQYF

j_call: TRBJ1-2
clone_size: many
v_call: TRBV7-8
d_call: NA
cdr3_nt: TGTGCCAGCAGCTTAGGTGGGAGCACGACCTATGGCTACACCTTC
cdr3_aa: CASSLGGSTTYGYTF

j_call: TRBJ2-7
clone_size: NA
v_call: TRBV7-2
d_call: TRBD2
cdr3_nt: TGTGCCAGCAGCTTTGGACTAGCAGACTACGAGCAGTACTTC
cdr3_aa: CASSFGLADYEQYF

j_call: TRBJ2-5
clone_size: once
v_call: TRBV5-1
d_call: NA
cdr3_nt: TGCGCCAGCAGGGAGGGAGAGACCCAGTACTTC
cdr3_aa: CASREGETQYF

j_call: TRBJ1-5
clone_size: NA
v_call: TRBV15
d_call: NA
cdr3_nt: TGTGCCACCAGCAGAGATCGGATCCGGGTGAATCAGCCCCAGCATTTT
cdr3_aa: CATSRDRIRVNQPQHF

j_call: TRBJ2-3
clone_size: NA
v_call: TRBV14
d_call: TRBD1
cdr3_nt: TGTGCCAGCAGCCACCCGGGACAGGGGGCCCCGACAGATACGCAGTATTTT
cdr3_aa: CASSHPGQGAPTDTQYF

j_call: TRBJ2-1
clone_size: NA
v_call: TRBV20-1
d_call: NA
cdr3_nt: TGCAGTGCCCACTCCTACAATGAGCAGTTCTTC
cdr3_aa: CSAHSYNEQFF

j_call: TRBJ2-1
clone_size: NA
v_call: TRBV5-1
d_call: TRBD2
cdr3_nt: TGCGCCAGCAGCAGGGGACTAGCGGGAAGGGGATACAATGAGCAGTTCTTC
cdr3_aa: CASSRGLAGRGYNEQFF

j_call: TRBJ2-7
clone_size: once
v_call: TRBV11-3
d_call: NA
cdr3_nt: TGTGCCAGCAGCCTCTCGGGGGAGGCGGCGGAGCAGTACTTC
cdr3_aa: CASSLSGEAAEQYF

j_call: TRBJ2-7
clone_size: NA
v_call: TRBV7-9
d_call: NA
cdr3_nt: TGTGCCAGCAGCCTCGAGTACTACGAGCAGTACTTC
cdr3_aa: CASSLEYYEQYF

j_call: TRBJ1-2
clone_size: NA
v_call: TRBV19
d_call: NA
cdr3_nt: TGTGCCAGTAGTACACCCGGGAGGGGCAATGGCTACACCTTC
cdr3_aa: CASSTPGRGNGYTF

j_call: TRBJ2-1
clone_size: NA
v_call: TRBV14
d_call: TRBD2
cdr3_nt: TGTGCCAGCAGCGATAGACTAGCGCGGCTTTACAATGAGCAGTTCTTC
cdr3_aa: CASSDRLARLYNEQFF

j_call: TRBJ2-3
clone_size: NA
v_call: TRBV7-2
d_call: NA
cdr3_nt: TGTGCCAGCAGCCCGCGGGCGAGAAGAGGCTCAAATTTT
cdr3_aa: CASSPRARRGSNF

j_call: TRBJ2-6
clone_size: NA
v_call: TRBV7-7
d_call: TRBD1
cdr3_nt: TGTGCCAGCAGCGCCGCTCAGGGGGTAGGAGGGGCCAACGTCCTGACTTTC
cdr3_aa: CASSAAQGVGGANVLTF

j_call: TRBJ1-4
clone_size: NA
v_call: TRBV19
d_call: NA
cdr3_nt: TGTGCCAGTAGTCAAACAGGAGCAACTAATGAAAAACTGTTTTTT
cdr3_aa: CASSQTGATNEKLFF

j_call: TRBJ2-2
clone_size: NA
v_call: TRBV9
d_call: TRBD1
cdr3_nt: TGTGCCAGCAGCTTACACGGACAGGGGAACACCGGGGAGCTGTTTTTT
cdr3_aa: CASSLHGQGNTGELFF

j_call: TRBJ2-7
clone_size: NA
v_call: TRBV2
d_call: NA
cdr3_nt: TGTGCCAGCAGGGATGAGGGGGTAGAGCAGTACTTC
cdr3_aa: CASRDEGVEQYF

j_call: TRBJ1-2
clone_size: NA
v_call: TRBV11-3
d_call: NA
cdr3_nt: TGTGCCAGCAGCTTCGGACAGTTCTATGGCTACACCTTC
cdr3_aa: CASSFGQFYGYTF

j_call: TRBJ1-2
clone_size: once
v_call: TRBV10-3
d_call: TRBD1
cdr3_nt: TGTGCCATCAGTGGTGGACAGGGGGCGTCCGGTGGCTACACCTTC
cdr3_aa: CAISGGQGASGGYTF

j_call: TRBJ1-2
clone_size: NA
v_call: TRBV4-3
d_call: NA
cdr3_nt: TGCGCCAGCAGCCAAAGCCTTACCCACTATGGCTACACCTTC
cdr3_aa: CASSQSLTHYGYTF

j_call: TRBJ2-3
clone_size: NA
v_call: TRBV29-1
d_call: NA
cdr3_nt: TGCAGCGTTGAAGGGGATGCGGGATTCACAGATACGCAGTATTTT
cdr3_aa: CSVEGDAGFTDTQYF

j_call: TRBJ2-7
clone_size: NA
v_call: TRBV6-5
d_call: NA
cdr3_nt: TGTGCCAGCAGTTACGTGGGAGTCTCCTACGAGCAGTACTTC
cdr3_aa: CASSYVGVSYEQYF

j_call: TRBJ2-7
clone_size: NA
v_call: TRBV5-5
d_call: TRBD1
cdr3_nt: TGTGCCAGCAGCTTGGAGGGACAGATCTACGAGCAGTACTTC
cdr3_aa: CASSLEGQIYEQYF

j_call: TRBJ1-2
clone_size: NA
v_call: TRBV30
d_call: NA
cdr3_nt: TGTGCCTGGAGTGTACTGGGGGCCGGCTATGGCTACACCTTC
cdr3_aa: CAWSVLGAGYGYTF

j_call: TRBJ2-7
clone_size: NA
v_call: TRBV27
d_call: TRBD2
cdr3_nt: TGTGCCAGCAGCCCAGCGCTAGCGGGCCCAATCGGGCAGTACTTC
cdr3_aa: CASSPALAGPIGQYF

j_call: TRBJ2-1
clone_size: once
v_call: TRBV6-1
d_call: TRBD2
cdr3_nt: TGTGCCAGCAGTGTCCGAGGGCGACTAGCGGGGGCTAGCTCCTACAATGAGCAGTTCTTC
cdr3_aa: CASSVRGRLAGASSYNEQFF

j_call: TRBJ2-7
clone_size: NA
v_call: TRBV27
d_call: TRBD2
cdr3_nt: TGTGCCAGCACCCCCCGCGGGACTAGCACGATGAGGCAGTACTTC
cdr3_aa: CASTPRGTSTMRQYF

j_call: TRBJ2-3
clone_size: NA
v_call: TRBV4-1
d_call: NA
cdr3_nt: TGCGCCAGCAGCCAACCCAGGAGGAGGGTACTAAGCACAGATACGCAGTATTTT
cdr3_aa: CASSQPRRRVLSTDTQYF

j_call: TRBJ2-4
clone_size: NA
v_call: TRBV30
d_call: NA
cdr3_nt: TGTGCCTGGAGTGCCGGGACCAAAAACATTCAGTACTTC
cdr3_aa: CAWSAGTKNIQYF

j_call: TRBJ1-4
clone_size: NA
v_call: TRBV2
d_call: NA
cdr3_nt: TGTGCCAGCAGTGAAGCTTCACAGGGTCTAGAAAAACTGTTTTTT
cdr3_aa: CASSEASQGLEKLFF

j_call: TRBJ2-5
clone_size: NA
v_call: TRBV7-7
d_call: NA
cdr3_nt: TGTGCCAGCAGCTTAGTATTCGGGAGAAAAGAGACCCAGTACTTC
cdr3_aa: CASSLVFGRKETQYF

j_call: TRBJ2-1
clone_size: NA
v_call: TRBV9
d_call: NA
cdr3_nt: TGTGCCAGCAGCCCCAAAGGGGACAATGAGCAGTTCTTC
cdr3_aa: CASSPKGDNEQFF

j_call: TRBJ2-7
clone_size: NA
v_call: TRBV5-4
d_call: TRBD1
cdr3_nt: TGTGCCAGCAGCTTGGCCGGGGCAGGGGGAGAGTACGAGCAGTACTTC
cdr3_aa: CASSLAGAGGEYEQYF

j_call: TRBJ1-1
clone_size: NA
v_call: TRBV6-5
d_call: TRBD1
cdr3_nt: TGTGCCACCAAGGGACAGGGGTACATGAACACTGAAGCTTTCTTT
cdr3_aa: CATKGQGYMNTEAFF

j_call: TRBJ1-5
clone_size: few
v_call: TRBV28
d_call: NA
cdr3_nt: TGTGCCAGCAGTTTATCCGCGGGGGGGAATCAGCCCCAGCATTTT
cdr3_aa: CASSLSAGGNQPQHF

j_call: TRBJ2-7
clone_size: once
v_call: TRBV11-2
d_call: TRBD1
cdr3_nt: TGTGCCAGCAGCTTAGGCGAGGGACAGGTATACTCCTACGAGCAGTACTTC
cdr3_aa: CASSLGEGQVYSYEQYF

j_call: TRBJ2-7
clone_size: NA
v_call: TRBV9
d_call: TRBD2
cdr3_nt: TGTGCCAGCAGCGTCGGGACTAGCGGGAGGGGGTCCTACGAGCAGTACTTC
cdr3_aa: CASSVGTSGRGSYEQYF

j_call: TRBJ1-2
clone_size: NA
v_call: TRBV2
d_call: NA
cdr3_nt: TGTGCCAGCAGTGAAGGGGGCGCGCGGGGCTACACCTTC
cdr3_aa: CASSEGGARGYTF

j_call: TRBJ2-5
clone_size: NA
v_call: TRBV7-3
d_call: NA
cdr3_nt: TGTGCCAGCAGCTTAAATGAGTCCCCGGGAGAGACCCAGTACTTC
cdr3_aa: CASSLNESPGETQYF